This T cell receptor beta chain was documented in a study of blood T cell repertoires in COVID-19. Looking at the study overall: Sites across the United States, Italy and Spain contributed samples from acute and convalescent COVID-19. T cells, B-cell-depleted T cells, or PBMCs supplied cDNA or gDNA.

The V gene's germline CDR1 is MRHNA and CDR2 SNTAGT. The CDR3 sequence is 17 residues long. V dropped 0 bases and J dropped 5; count of bases not matched to a gene: 6. Data came from immunoSEQ multiplex PCR; TCRdb stores just in-frame clones and leaves some out. The sample yields 180,000 or so clones, around 85% seen once. The sequenced sample was peripheral blood. The TCR sequence derives from an older woman with acute or convalescent COVID-19. The rearrangement links TRBV6-4 to TRBJ2-1, with 11 bases matching TRBD1. CDR3: CASSDSRWTGGNNEQFF. CDR3 nucleotides: TGTGCCAGCAGTGACTCTAGATGGACAGGGGGCAACAATGAGCAGTTCTTC.